This TCR beta chain was identified in a study of radiotherapy plus CTLA-4 blockade in lung cancer. The method was immunoSEQ multiplex PCR; TCRdb's version includes in-frame clones alone and lacks a portion of them. This sample has tens of thousands of clones, with 85% to 90% found just once. V lost 5 bases, J lost 5 bases, and 12 bases stayed unmatched. This CDR3 comprises 15 residues. The germline gives CDR1 LNHDA, CDR2 SQIVND (reference sequence). This clone was seen once. This TCR was recovered from a human donor with non-small cell lung cancer who had stable disease on radiotherapy plus ipilimumab. This chain links TRBV19 with TRBJ2-7; 7 nucleotides line up with TRBD1. The specimen comprised peripheral blood, sampled from a patient treated with radiotherapy plus ipilimumab. The CDR3 DNA sequence: TGTGCCAGTAGTTACAGGGGTAGGCTGGTCGACGAGCAGTACTTC. Translating gives CASSYRGRLVDEQYF.